This entry features one T cell receptor (beta chain) sequence. This sample is part of a study of blood T cell repertoires in COVID-19. Study-level information: Both acute and convalescent COVID-19 samples were obtained from the United States, Italy and Spain.

As handled by the study authors: Counts of nucleated cells, estimated from reference gene primer amplification, were obtained. TCRdb's copy holds only in-frame clones and misses some; the assay was immunoSEQ multiplex PCR. V and J calls and clone size follow that table, whereas D and trimming were derived from the DNA. The repertoire holds 90,000 to 150,000 clones, with 85% to 90% as singletons. Trimming stripped 8 bases from V and 2 bases from J, with 11 bases between. CDR1 is MNHEY, CDR2 SVGAGI, per germline. The CDR3 has 13 residues. The rearrangement uses TRBV6-5 and TRBJ2-3, with D perhaps matching TRBD2 (5 bases). The receptor comes from a man aged 55-75 years with acute or convalescent COVID-19. Sequenced sample: peripheral blood. Here the CDR3 reads CASRTLSTDTQYF. CDR3 DNA: TGTGCCAGCCGGACTCTTTCCACAGATACGCAGTATTTT.